This T cell receptor (beta chain) was sequenced in a study of radiation and T cells in renal cell carcinoma. The assay was immunoSEQ multiplex PCR, and TCRdb's table has in-frame clones only and misses some. This table holds tens of thousands of clones, around four fifths found once. The ends were cut back, 0 bases at V and 0 bases at J, with 3 bases in the middle. CDR3 length equals 13 residues. From germline, CDR1 is SGDLS and CDR2 YYNGEE. Documented time point: blood 4 weeks post-SBRT, at nephrectomy. Treatment defined: 15 Gy SBRT to primary tumor, nephrectomy 4 weeks later. The sample consisted of blood, taken from a patient whose treatment included radiotherapy and nephrectomy. This rearrangement joins TRBV9 to TRBJ1-1; D is ambiguous. This receptor was identified in a man aged 50 or older with renal cell carcinoma. CDR3 protein: CASSVVVNTEAFF. CDR3 DNA sequence: TGTGCCAGCAGCGTAGTCGTGAACACTGAAGCTTTCTTT.